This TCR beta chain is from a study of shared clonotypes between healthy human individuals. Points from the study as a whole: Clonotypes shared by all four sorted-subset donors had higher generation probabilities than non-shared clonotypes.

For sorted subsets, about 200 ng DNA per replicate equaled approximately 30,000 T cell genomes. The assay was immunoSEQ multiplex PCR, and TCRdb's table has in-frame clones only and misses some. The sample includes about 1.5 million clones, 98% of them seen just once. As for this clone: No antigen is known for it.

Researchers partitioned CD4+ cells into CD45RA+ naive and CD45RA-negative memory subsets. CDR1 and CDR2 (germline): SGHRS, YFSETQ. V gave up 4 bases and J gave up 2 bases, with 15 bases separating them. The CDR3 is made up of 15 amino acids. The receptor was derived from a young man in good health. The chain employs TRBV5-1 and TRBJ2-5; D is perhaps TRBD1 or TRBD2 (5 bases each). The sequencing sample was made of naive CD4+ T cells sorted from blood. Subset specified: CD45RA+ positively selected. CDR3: CASSEEPGPQETQYF. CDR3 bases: TGCGCCAGCAGCGAGGAACCGGGACCACAAGAGACCCAGTACTTC.